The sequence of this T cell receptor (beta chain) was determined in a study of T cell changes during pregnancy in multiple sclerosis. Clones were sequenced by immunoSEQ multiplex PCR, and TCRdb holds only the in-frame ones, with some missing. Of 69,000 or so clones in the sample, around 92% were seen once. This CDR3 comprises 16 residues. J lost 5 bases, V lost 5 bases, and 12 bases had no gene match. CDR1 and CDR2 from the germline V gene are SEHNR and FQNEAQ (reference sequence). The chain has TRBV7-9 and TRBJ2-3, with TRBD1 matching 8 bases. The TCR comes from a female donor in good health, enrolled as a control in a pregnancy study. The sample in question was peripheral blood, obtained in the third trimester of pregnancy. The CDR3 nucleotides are TGTGCCAGCAGCCTACGGACAGGGAGCACAGTAGATACGCAGTATTTT. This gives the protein CASSLRTGSTVDTQYF.